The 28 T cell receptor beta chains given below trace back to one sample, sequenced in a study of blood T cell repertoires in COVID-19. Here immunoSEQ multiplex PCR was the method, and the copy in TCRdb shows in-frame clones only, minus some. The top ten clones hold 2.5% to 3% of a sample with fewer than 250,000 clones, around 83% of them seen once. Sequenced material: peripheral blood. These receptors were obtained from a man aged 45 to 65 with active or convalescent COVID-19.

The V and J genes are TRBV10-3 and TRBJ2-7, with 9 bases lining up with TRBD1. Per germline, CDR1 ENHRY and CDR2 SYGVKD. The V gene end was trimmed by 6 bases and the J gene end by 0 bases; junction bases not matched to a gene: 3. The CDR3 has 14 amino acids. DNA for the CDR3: TGTGCCATCAGAGTACAGGGGGCCTCCTACGAGCAGTACTTC. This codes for CAIRVQGASYEQYF.

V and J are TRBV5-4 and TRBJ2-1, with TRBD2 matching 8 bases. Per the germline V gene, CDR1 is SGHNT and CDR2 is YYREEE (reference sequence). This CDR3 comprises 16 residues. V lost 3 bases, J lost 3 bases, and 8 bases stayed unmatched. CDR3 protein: CASSSSRGLGYNEQFF. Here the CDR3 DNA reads TGTGCCAGCAGCTCCTCCCGGGGACTAGGCTACAATGAGCAGTTCTTC.

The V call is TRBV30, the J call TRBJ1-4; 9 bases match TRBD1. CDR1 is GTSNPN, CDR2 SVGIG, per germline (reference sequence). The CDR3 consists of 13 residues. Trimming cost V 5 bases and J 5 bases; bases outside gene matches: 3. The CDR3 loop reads CAWSGTGNEKLFF. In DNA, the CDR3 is TGTGCCTGGTCCGGGACAGGGAATGAAAAACTGTTTTTT.

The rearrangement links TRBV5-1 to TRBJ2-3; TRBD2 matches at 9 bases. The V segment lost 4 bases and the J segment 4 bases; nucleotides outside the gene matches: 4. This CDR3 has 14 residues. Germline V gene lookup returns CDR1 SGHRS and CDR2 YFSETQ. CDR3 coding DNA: TGCGCCAGCAGCCTCCGACTAGCGGCAGATACGCAGTATTTT. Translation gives CASSLRLAADTQYF.

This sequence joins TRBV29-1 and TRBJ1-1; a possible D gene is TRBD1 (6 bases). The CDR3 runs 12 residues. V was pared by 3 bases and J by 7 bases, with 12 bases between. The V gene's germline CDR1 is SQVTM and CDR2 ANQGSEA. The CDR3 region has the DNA TGCAGCGTTGATTTGGGGGCTAATGAAGCTTTCTTT. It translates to CSVDLGANEAFF.

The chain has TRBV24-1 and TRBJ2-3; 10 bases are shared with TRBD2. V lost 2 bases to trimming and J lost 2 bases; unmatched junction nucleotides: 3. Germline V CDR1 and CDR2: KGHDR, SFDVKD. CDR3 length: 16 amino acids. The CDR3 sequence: CATSDSGTSDTDTQYF. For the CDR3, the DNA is TGTGCCACCAGTGATTCCGGGACTAGCGACACAGATACGCAGTATTTT.

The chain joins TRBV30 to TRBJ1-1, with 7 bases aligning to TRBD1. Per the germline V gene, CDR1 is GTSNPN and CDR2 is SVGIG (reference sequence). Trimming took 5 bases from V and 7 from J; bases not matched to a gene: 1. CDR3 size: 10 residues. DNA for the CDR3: TGTGCCTGGGGACAGGTTGAAGCTTTCTTT. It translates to CAWGQVEAFF. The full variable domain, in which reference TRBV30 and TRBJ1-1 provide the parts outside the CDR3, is SQTIHQWPATLVQPVGSPLSLECTVEGTSNPNLYWYRQAAGRGLQLLFYSVGIGQISSEVPQNLSASRPQDRQFILSSKKLLLSDSGFYLCAWGQVEAFFGQGTRLTVV.

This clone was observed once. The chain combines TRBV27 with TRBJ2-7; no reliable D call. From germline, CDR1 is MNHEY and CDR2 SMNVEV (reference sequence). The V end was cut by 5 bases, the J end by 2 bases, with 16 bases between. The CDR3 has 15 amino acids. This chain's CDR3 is CASSPYNDFTYEQYF. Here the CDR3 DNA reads TGTGCCAGCAGTCCTTATAACGACTTTACCTACGAGCAGTACTTC.

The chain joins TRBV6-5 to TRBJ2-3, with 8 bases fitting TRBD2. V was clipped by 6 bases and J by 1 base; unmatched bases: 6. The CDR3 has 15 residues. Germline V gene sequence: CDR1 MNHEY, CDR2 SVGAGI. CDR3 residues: CASSPISGGTDTQYF. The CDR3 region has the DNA TGTGCCAGCAGCCCGATTAGCGGGGGCACAGATACGCAGTATTTT.

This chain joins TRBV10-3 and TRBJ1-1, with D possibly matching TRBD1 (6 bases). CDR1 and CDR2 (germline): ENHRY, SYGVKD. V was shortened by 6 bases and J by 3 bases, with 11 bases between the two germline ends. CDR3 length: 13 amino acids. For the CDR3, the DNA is TGTGCCATCAGCAGGGGTACGGACACTGAAGCTTTCTTT. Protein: CAISRGTDTEAFF.

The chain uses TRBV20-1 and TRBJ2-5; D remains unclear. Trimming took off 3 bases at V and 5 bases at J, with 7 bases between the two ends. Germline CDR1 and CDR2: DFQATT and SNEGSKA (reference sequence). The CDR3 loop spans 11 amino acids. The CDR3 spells CSASIGETQYF. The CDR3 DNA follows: TGCAGTGCTAGTATCGGGGAGACCCAGTACTTC.

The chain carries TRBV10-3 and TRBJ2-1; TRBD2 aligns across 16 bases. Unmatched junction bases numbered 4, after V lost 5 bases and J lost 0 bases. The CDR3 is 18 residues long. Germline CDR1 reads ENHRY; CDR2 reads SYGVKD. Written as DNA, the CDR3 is TGTGCCATCAGTCCGGGACTAGCGGGAGGGAGCTCCTACAATGAGCAGTTCTTC. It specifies CAISPGLAGGSSYNEQFF.

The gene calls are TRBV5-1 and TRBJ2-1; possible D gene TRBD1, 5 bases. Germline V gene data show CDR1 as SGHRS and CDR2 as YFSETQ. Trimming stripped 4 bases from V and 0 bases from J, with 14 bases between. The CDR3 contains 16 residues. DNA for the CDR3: TGCGCCAGCAGCCCCCGTCGTCAGGGCTCCTACAATGAGCAGTTCTTC. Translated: CASSPRRQGSYNEQFF.

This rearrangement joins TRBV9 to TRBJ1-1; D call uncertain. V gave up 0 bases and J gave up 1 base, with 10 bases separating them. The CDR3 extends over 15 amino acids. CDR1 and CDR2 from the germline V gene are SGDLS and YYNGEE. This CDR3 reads CASSVGRRRNTEAFF. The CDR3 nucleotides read TGTGCCAGCAGCGTAGGTCGGCGGCGGAACACTGAAGCTTTCTTT.

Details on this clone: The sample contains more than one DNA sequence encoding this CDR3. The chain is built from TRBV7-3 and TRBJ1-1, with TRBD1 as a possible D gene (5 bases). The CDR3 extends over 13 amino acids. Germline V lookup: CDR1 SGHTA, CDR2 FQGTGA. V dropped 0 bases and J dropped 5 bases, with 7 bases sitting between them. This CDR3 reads CASSLTGGTEAFF. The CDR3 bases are TGTGCCAGCAGCTTAACTGGGGGGACTGAAGCTTTCTTT.

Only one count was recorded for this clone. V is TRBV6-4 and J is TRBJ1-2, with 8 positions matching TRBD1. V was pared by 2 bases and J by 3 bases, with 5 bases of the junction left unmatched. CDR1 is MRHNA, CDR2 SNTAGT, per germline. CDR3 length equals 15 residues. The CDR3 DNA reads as TGTGCCAGCAGTGACGGGGTACAGGGGGACTATGGCTACACCTTC. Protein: CASSDGVQGDYGYTF.

This CDR3 is CASSIRSTNEKLFF. The CDR3 region has the DNA TGTGCCAGCAGCATCAGGTCAACTAATGAAAAACTGTTTTTT. The V and J genes are TRBV2 and TRBJ1-4, with D unclear. CDR1 and CDR2 from the germline V gene are SNHLY and FYNNEI. Trimming took 6 bases from V and 0 from J, leaving 8 bases between them. CDR3 length: 14 amino acids. The variable domain in full, completed from reference TRBV2 and TRBJ1-4, reads EPEVTQTPSHQVTQMGQEVILRCVPISNHLYFYWYRQILGQKVEFLVSFYNNEISEKSEIFDDQFSVERPDGSNFTLKIRSTKLEDSAMYFCASSIRSTNEKLFFGSGTQLSVL.

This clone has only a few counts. CDR3 in amino acids: CASMRDRENTEAFF. The CDR3 coding sequence is TGTGCCAGCATGCGGGACAGGGAGAACACTGAAGCTTTCTTT. The chain couples TRBV6-6 to TRBJ1-1, with 9 bases lining up with TRBD1. The CDR3 extends over 14 amino acids. The ends lost 7 bases at V and 1 base at J; junction bases unmatched: 4. Germline values: CDR1 MNHNY, CDR2 SVGAGI (reference sequence).

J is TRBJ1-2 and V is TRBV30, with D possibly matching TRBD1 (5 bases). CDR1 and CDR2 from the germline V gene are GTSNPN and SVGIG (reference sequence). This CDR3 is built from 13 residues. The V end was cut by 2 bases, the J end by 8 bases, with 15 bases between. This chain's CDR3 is CAWSLGGNGGYTF. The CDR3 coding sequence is TGTGCCTGGAGTTTGGGGGGGAATGGCGGCTACACCTTC.

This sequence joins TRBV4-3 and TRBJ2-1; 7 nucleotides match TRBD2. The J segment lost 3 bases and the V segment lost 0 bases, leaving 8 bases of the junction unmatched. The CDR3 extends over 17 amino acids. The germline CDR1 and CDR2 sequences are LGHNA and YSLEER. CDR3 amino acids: CASSQDRPGLYYNEQFF. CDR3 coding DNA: TGCGCCAGCAGCCAAGATCGCCCGGGACTATACTACAATGAGCAGTTCTTC.

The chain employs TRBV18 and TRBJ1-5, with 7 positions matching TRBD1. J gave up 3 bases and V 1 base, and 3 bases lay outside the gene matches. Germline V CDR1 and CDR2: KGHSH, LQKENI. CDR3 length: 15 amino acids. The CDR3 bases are TGTGCCAGCTCACCACGGGGGACAGACAATCAGCCCCAGCATTTT. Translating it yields CASSPRGTDNQPQHF.

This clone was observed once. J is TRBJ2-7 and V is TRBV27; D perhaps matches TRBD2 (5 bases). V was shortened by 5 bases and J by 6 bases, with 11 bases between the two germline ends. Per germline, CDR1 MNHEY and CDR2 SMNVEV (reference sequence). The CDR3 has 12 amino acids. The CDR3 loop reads CASSVNSGEQYF. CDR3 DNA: TGTGCCAGCAGTGTTAACAGCGGCGAGCAGTACTTC.

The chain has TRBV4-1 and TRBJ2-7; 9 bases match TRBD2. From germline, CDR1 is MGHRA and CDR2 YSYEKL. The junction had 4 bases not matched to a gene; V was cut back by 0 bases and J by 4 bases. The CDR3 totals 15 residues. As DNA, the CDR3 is TGCGCCAGCAGCCAAGAGCTGGGACTAGCATACGAGCAGTACTTC. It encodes CASSQELGLAYEQYF.

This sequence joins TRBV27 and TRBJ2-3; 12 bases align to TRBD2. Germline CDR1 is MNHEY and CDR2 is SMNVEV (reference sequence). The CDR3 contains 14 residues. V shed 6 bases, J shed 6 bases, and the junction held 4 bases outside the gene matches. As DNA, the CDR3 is TGTGCCAGCAGACTAGCGGGGGGAATCGATACGCAGTATTTT. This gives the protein CASRLAGGIDTQYF.

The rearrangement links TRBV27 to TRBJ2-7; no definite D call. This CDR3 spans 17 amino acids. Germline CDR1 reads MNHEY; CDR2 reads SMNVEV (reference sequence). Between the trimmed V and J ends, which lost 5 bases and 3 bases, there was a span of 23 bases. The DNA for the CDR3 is TGTGCCAGCAGTCACACCTCTACAGATACCACCTACTACGAGCAGTACTTC. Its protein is CASSHTSTDTTYYEQYF.

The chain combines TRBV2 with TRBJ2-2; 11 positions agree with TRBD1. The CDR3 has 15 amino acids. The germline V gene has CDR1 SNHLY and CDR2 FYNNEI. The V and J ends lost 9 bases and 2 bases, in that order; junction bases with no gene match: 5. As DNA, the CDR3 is TGTGCCAGAGGGGACAGGGGGTTCAACACCGGGGAGCTGTTTTTT. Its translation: CARGDRGFNTGELFF.

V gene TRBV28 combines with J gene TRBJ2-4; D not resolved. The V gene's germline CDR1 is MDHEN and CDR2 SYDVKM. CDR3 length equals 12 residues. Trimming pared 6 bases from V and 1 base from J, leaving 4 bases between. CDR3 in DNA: TGTGCCAGCAGGGGCGCCAAAAACATTCAGTACTTC. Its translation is CASRGAKNIQYF.

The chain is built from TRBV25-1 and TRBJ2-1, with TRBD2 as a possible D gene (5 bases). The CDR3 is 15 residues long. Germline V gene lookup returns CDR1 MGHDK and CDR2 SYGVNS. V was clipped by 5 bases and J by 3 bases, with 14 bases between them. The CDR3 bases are TGTGCCAGCAGTCAGGCGGGCGGAAACTACAATGAGCAGTTCTTC. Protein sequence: CASSQAGGNYNEQFF. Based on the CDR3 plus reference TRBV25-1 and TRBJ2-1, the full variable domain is EADIYQTPRYLVIGTGKKITLECSQTMGHDKMYWYQQDPGMELHLIHYSYGVNSTEKGDLSSESTVSRIRTEHFPLTLESARPSHTSQYLCASSQAGGNYNEQFFGPGTRLTVL.